This T cell receptor beta chain is from a study of T-cell reconstitution after alpha-beta-depleted transplantation in children. Notes on the study in general: After transplant, at about two months, alpha-beta T cells were reportedly derived from several hundred expanded graft clones. It was newly produced T cells that mostly accounted for T-cell counts and diversity one year after transplant. Elevated TCRbeta diversity at day 60 was traced, in some patients, to surviving recipient T cells and thymic progenitors.

From germline, CDR1 is KGHDR and CDR2 SFDVKD. This CDR3 contains 14 residues. The J segment lost 0 bases and the V segment lost 9 bases, leaving 3 bases of the junction unmatched. During its preparation, the TCRbeta library received unique molecular identifiers. TCRdb processed the PCR reads anew with MiXCR; each CDR3 protein has one entry. The table includes approximately 520,000 distinct CDR3 sequences, roughly an eighth detected once. With respect to this clonotype: No antigen is known for it.

The receptor's source is a female patient aged 2 to 10 who had a stem cell transplant for aplastic anemia, so the T cells may come from the graft donor. The J gene is TRBJ2-2, the V gene TRBV24-1, with 7 bases matching TRBD1. Sequences were derived from PBMCs, mostly from graft donor cells, sampled 180 days after TCRalphabeta/CD19-depleted stem cell transplant. CDR3 in DNA: TGTGCCACCGGGGACAGATCGAACACCGGGGAGCTGTTTTTT. Its protein product is CATGDRSNTGELFF.